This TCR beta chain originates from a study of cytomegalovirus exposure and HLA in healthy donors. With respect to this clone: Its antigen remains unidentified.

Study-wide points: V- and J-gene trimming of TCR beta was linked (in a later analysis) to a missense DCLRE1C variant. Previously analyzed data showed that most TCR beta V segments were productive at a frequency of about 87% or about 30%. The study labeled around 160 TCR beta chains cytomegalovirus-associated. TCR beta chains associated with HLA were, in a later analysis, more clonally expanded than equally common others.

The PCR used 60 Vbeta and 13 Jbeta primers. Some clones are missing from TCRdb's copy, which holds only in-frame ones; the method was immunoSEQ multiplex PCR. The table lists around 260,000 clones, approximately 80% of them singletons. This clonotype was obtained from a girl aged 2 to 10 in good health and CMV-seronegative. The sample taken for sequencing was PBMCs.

In DNA form, the CDR3 reads TGTGCCAGCAAGAGGGTGGAGGGTATCACTGAAGCTTTCTTT. This sequence encodes CASKRVEGITEAFF. This chain connects TRBV2 to TRBJ1-1; no clear D gene. The CDR3 consists of 14 residues. Germline V lookup: CDR1 SNHLY, CDR2 FYNNEI. The V end lost 7 bases, the J end lost 4 bases, and 16 bases lay between the germline ends. The whole variable domain, remainder taken from reference TRBV2 and TRBJ1-1, is EPEVTQTPSHQVTQMGQEVILRCVPISNHLYFYWYRQILGQKVEFLVSFYNNEISEKSEIFDDQFSVERPDGSNFTLKIRSTKLEDSAMYFCASKRVEGITEAFFGQGTRLTVV.